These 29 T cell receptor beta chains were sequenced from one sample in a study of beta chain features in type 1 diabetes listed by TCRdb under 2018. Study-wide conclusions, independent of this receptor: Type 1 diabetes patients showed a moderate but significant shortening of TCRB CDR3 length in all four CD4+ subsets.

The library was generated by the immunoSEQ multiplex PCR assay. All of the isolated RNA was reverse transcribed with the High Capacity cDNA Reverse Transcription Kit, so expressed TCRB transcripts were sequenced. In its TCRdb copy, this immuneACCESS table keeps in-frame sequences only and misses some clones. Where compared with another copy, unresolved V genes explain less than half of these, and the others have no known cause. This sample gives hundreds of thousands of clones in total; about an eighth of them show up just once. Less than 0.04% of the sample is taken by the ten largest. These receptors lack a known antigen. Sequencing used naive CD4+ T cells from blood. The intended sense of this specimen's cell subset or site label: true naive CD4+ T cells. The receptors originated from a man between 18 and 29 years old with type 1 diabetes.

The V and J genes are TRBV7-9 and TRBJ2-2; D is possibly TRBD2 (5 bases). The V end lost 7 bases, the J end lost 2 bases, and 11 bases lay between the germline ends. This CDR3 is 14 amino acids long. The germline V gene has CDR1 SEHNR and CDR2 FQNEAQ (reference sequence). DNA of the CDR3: TGTGCCAGCACCCGGGGTAGCAACACCGGGGAGCTGTTTTTT. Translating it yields CASTRGSNTGELFF.

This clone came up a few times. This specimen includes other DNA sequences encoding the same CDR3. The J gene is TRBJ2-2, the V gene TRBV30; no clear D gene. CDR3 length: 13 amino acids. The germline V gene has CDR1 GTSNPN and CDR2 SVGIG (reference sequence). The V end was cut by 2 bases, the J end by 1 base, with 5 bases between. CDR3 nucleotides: TGTGCCTGGAGTAGAGGGAACACCGGGGAGCTGTTTTTT. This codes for CAWSRGNTGELFF.

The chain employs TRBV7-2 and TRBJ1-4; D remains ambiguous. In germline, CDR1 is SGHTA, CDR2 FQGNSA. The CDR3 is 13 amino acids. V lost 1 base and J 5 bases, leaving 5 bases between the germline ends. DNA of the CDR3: TGTGCCAGCAGCTTAGACCCGAATGAAAAACTGTTTTTT. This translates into CASSLDPNEKLFF.

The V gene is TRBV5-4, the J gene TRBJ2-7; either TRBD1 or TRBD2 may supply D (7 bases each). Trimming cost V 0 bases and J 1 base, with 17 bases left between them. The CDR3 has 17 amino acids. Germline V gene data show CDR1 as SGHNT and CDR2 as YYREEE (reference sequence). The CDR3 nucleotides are TGTGCCAGCAGCTTGGCCTTACCGCAGGGGGGGTCCTACGAGCAGTACTTC. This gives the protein CASSLALPQGGSYEQYF.

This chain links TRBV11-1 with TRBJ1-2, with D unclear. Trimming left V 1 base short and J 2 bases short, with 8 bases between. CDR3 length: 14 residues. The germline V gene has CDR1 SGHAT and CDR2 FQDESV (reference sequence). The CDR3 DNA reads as TGTGCCAGCAGCTTAGGAGATCGGAACTATGGCTACACCTTC. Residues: CASSLGDRNYGYTF.

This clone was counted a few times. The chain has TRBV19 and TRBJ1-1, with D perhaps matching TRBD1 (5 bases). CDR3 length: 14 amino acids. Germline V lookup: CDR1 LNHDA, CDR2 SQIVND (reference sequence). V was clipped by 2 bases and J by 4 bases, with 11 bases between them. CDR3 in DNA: TGTGCCAGTAGTATACAGGGTGTAGCCACTGAAGCTTTCTTT. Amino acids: CASSIQGVATEAFF.

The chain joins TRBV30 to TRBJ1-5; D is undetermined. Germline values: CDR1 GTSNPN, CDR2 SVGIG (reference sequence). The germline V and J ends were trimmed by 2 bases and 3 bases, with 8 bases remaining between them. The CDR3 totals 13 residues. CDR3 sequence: CAWSSMYNQPQHF. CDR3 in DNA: TGTGCCTGGAGTAGCATGTACAATCAGCCCCAGCATTTT.

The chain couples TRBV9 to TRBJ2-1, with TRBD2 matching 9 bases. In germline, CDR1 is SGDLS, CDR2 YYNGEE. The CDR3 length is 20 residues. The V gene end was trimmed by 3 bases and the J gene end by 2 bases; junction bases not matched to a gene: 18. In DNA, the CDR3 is TGTGCCAGCAGCGCCCCTCGCGGGGTAGCGGGGGTACAAACCTACAATGAGCAGTTCTTC. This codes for CASSAPRGVAGVQTYNEQFF.

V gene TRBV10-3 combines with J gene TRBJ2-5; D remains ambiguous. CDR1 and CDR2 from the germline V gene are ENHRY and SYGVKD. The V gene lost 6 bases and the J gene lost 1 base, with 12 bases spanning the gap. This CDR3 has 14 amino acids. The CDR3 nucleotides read TGTGCCATCAGCCCCGGACGGAGCCAAGAGACCCAGTACTTC. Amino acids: CAISPGRSQETQYF.

CDR3 nucleotide sequence: TGCAGCGTCTATGACAGAAACTCCTACGAGCAGTACTTC. Translated: CSVYDRNSYEQYF. The chain carries TRBV29-1 and TRBJ2-7; a weak D match, TRBD1 (5 bases). The germline V gene encodes CDR1 SQVTM and CDR2 ANQGSEA. Trimming removed 6 bases at V and 0 bases at J, with 12 bases between. The CDR3 is 13 amino acids.

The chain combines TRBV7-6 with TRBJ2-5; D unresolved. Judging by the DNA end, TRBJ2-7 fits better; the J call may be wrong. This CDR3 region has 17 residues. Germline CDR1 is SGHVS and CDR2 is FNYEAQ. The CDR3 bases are TGTGCCAGCAGCTTAGCGCCGGACCGGAAGGACTCCTACGAGCAGTACTTC. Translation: CASSLAPDRKDSYEQYF.

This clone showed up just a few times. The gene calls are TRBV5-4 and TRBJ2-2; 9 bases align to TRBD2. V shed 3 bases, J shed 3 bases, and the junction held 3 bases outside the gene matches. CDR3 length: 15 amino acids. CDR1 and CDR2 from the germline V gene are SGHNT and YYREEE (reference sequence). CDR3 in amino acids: CASSSGLAYTGELFF. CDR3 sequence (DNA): TGTGCCAGCAGCTCCGGACTAGCGTACACCGGGGAGCTGTTTTTT. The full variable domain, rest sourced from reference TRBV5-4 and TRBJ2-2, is ETGVTQSPTHLIKTRGQQVTLRCSSQSGHNTVSWYQQALGQGPQFIFQYYREEENGRGNFPPRFSGLQFPNYSSELNVNALELDDSALYLCASSSGLAYTGELFFGEGSRLTVL.

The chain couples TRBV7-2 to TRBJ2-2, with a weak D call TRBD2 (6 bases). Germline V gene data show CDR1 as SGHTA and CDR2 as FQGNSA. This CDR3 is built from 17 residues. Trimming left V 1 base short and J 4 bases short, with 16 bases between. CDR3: CASSLVRTGGITGELFF. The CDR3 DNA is TGTGCCAGCAGCTTAGTGAGGACCGGGGGTATCACCGGGGAGCTGTTTTTT.

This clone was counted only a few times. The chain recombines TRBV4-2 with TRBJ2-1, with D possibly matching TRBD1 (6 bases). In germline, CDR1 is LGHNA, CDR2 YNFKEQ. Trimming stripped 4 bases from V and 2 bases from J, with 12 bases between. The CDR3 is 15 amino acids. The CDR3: CASSLDRRTYNEQFF. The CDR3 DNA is TGTGCCAGCAGCCTAGACAGGAGAACCTACAATGAGCAGTTCTTC.

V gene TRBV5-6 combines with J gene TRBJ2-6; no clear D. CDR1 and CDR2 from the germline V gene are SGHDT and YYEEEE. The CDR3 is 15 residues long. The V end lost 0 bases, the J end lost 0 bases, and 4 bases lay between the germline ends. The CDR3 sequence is CASSLAVSGANVLTF. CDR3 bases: TGTGCCAGCAGCTTGGCCGTCTCTGGGGCCAACGTCCTGACTTTC.

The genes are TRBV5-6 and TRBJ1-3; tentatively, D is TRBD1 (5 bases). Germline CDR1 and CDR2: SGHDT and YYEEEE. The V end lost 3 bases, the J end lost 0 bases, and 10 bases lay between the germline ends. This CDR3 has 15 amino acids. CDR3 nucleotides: TGTGCCAGCAGCTCCGGGACCGGCTCTGGAAACACCATATATTTT. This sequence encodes CASSSGTGSGNTIYF.

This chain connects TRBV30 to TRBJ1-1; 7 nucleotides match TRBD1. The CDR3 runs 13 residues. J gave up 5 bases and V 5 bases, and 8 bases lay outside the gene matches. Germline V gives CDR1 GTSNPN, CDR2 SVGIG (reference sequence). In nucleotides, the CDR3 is TGTGCCTGGGCCTACAGGGGTCGGACTGAAGCTTTCTTT. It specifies CAWAYRGRTEAFF.

The CDR3: CASSQLQGLPEAFF. CDR3 nucleotide sequence: TGCGCCAGCAGCCAATTGCAGGGGTTACCTGAAGCTTTCTTT. The V call is TRBV4-1, the J call TRBJ1-1; weak D call: TRBD1 (6 bases). The CDR3 covers 14 residues. Trimming left V 2 bases short and J 6 bases short, with 13 bases between. In germline, CDR1 is MGHRA, CDR2 YSYEKL.

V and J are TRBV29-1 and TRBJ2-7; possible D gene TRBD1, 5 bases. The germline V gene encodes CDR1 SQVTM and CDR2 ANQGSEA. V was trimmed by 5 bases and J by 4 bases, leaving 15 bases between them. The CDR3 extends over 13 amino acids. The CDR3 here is CSVRGQGPYEQYF. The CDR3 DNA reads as TGCAGCGTTAGAGGCCAGGGCCCTTACGAGCAGTACTTC.

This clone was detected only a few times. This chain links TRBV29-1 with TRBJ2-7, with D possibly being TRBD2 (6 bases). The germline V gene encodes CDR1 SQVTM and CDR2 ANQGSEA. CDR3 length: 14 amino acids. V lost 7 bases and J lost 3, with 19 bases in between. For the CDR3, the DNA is TGCAGCGCTGGACTTGGGACGGAGGGCTACGAGCAGTACTTC. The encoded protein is CSAGLGTEGYEQYF.

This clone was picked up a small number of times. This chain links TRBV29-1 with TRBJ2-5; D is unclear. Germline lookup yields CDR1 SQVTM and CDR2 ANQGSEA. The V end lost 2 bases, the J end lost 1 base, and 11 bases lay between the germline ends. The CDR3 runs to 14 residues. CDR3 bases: TGCAGCGTTGAAAAGTGGACCGGCCAAGAGACCCAGTACTTC. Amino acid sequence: CSVEKWTGQETQYF.

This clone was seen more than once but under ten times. The CDR3 nucleotides are TGTGCCAGCACCCCGCCGGGGTTTGAAGCTTTCTTT. Residues: CASTPPGFEAFF. The genes are TRBV28 and TRBJ1-1; no clear D. The V gene's germline CDR1 is MDHEN and CDR2 SYDVKM. The CDR3 is made up of 12 amino acids. V dropped 7 bases and J dropped 7 bases, with 13 bases sitting between them.

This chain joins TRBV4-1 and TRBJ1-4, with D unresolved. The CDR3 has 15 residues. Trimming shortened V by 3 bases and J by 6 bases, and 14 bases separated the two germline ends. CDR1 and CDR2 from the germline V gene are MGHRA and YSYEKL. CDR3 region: CASSQLEGGDEKLFF. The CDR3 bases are TGCGCCAGCAGCCAGTTAGAGGGCGGGGATGAAAAACTGTTTTTT.

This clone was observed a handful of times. As DNA, the CDR3 is TGTGCCAGTAGTATAGGCGGACTACGTGAGCAGTTCTTC. Protein: CASSIGGLREQFF. The chain links TRBV19 to TRBJ2-1, with D possibly matching TRBD2 (6 bases). Germline lookup yields CDR1 LNHDA and CDR2 SQIVND (reference sequence). The CDR3 covers 13 residues. The V and J ends lost 1 base and 9 bases respectively, with 10 bases between them.

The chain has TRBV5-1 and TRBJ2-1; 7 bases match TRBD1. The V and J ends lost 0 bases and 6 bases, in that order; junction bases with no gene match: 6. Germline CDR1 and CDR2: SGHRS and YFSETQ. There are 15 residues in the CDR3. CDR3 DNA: TGCGCCAGCAGCTTGGGCCCAGGGGGACCCAATGAGCAGTTCTTC. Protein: CASSLGPGGPNEQFF. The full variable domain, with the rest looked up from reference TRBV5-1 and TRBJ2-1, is KAGVTQTPRYLIKTRGQQVTLSCSPISGHRSVSWYQQTPGQGLQFLFEYFSETQRNKGNFPGRFSGRQFSNSRSEMNVSTLELGDSALYLCASSLGPGGPNEQFFGPGTRLTVL.

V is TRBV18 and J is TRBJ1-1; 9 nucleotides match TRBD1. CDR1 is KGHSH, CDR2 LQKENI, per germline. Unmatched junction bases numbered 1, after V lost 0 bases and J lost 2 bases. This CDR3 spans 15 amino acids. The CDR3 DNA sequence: TGTGCCAGCTCACCACCGGACAGGGGAAACACTGAAGCTTTCTTT. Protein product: CASSPPDRGNTEAFF.

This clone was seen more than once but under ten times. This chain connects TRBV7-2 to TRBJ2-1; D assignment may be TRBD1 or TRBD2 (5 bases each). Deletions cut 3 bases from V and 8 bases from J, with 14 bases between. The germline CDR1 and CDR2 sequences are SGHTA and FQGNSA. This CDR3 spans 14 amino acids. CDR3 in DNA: TGTGCCAGCAGCTTTAGAGCTGGGGGACATGAGCAGTTCTTC. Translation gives CASSFRAGGHEQFF.

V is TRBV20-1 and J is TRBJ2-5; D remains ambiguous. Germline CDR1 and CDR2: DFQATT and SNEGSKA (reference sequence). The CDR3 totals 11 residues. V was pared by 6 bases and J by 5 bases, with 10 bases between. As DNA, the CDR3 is TGCAGTGCCACGCCCCCTGAGACCCAGTACTTC. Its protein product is CSATPPETQYF.

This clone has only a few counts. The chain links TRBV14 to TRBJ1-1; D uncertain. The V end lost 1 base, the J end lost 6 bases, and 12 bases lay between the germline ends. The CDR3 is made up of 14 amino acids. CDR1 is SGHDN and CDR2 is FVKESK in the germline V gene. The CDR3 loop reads CASSQVSYKAEAFF. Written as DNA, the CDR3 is TGTGCCAGCAGCCAAGTGAGTTACAAGGCTGAAGCTTTCTTT.